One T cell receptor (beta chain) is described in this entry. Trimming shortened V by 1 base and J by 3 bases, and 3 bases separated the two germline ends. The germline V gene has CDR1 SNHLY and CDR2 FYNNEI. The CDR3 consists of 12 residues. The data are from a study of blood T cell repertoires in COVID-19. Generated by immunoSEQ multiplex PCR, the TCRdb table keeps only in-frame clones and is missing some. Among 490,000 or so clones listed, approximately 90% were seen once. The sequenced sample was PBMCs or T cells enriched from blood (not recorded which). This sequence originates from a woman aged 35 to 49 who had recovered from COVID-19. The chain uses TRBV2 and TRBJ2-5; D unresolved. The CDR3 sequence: CASSEVKETQYF. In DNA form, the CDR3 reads TGTGCCAGCAGTGAAGTCAAAGAGACCCAGTACTTC.